What follows is one T cell receptor (beta chain) and its context. This entry is derived from a study of cytotoxic CD8 clonotypes in ibrutinib-treated CLL. Looking at the study overall: In all, around 10 patients were relapsed/refractory, approximately 14 were treatment-naive and 17 to 18 were IGHV unmutated.

V dropped 6 bases and J dropped 2 bases, with 11 bases sitting between them. This CDR3 contains 14 residues. Germline CDR1 SNHLY, CDR2 FYNNEI. This table comes from immunoSEQ multiplex PCR, and its TCRdb copy is limited to in-frame clones, with some not included. There are 150,000 to 200,000 clones in the sample; about 84% occur only once, and about 4.5% lies in the top ten. This clonotype was obtained from a human donor with chronic lymphocytic leukemia. This specimen was PBMCs, taken after 24 months of ibrutinib treatment. The chain is built from TRBV2 and TRBJ2-1; possible D gene TRBD2, 6 bases. The CDR3: CASSASAAYNEQFF. The CDR3 nucleotides are TGTGCCAGCAGCGCTAGCGCAGCCTACAATGAGCAGTTCTTC.